What follows are 21 T cell receptor beta chains derived from one specimen sequenced in a study of shared clonotypes between healthy human individuals. TCRdb's table, derived via immunoSEQ multiplex PCR, lists solely in-frame clones and lacks some. The sample records roughly 1,500,000 clones, 98% being singletons. What was sequenced was naive CD4+ T cells sorted from blood. Subset indicated: CD45RA+ positively selected. The source of these receptors is a man aged 30-40 years in good health.

The chain uses TRBV5-1 and TRBJ2-2; D is perhaps TRBD1 (8 bases). Trimming removed 4 bases at V and 1 base at J, with 20 bases between. The V gene's germline CDR1 is SGHRS and CDR2 YFSETQ. This CDR3 comprises 18 residues. The CDR3 loop reads CASSKTGAVAGNTGELFF. In DNA, the CDR3 is TGCGCCAGCAGCAAGACAGGGGCGGTAGCGGGGAACACCGGGGAGCTGTTTTTT.

As DNA, the CDR3 is TGTGCCAGCAGCGGATACCAGGGTCCGAATGAAAAACTGTTTTTT. This sequence encodes CASSGYQGPNEKLFF. This rearrangement joins TRBV6-1 to TRBJ1-4; D is possibly TRBD1 (5 bases). V gave up 6 bases and J gave up 5 bases, with 16 bases separating them. The CDR3 sequence is 15 residues long. Germline CDR1 is MNHNS and CDR2 is SASEGT.

The gene calls are TRBV11-2 and TRBJ2-2, with D tentatively TRBD2 (5 bases). The CDR3 covers 15 residues. With 5 bases removed from V and 4 bases from J, the gap between germline ends came to 14 bases. Germline loops: CDR1 SGHAT, CDR2 FQNNGV. CDR3 region: CASSLSGGLTGELFF. CDR3 nucleotides: TGTGCCAGCAGCCTCAGCGGCGGACTCACCGGGGAGCTGTTTTTT.

The rearrangement links TRBV14 to TRBJ2-7, with 11 bases aligning to TRBD2. J was trimmed by 3 bases and V by 4 bases; bases with no gene match: 8. The CDR3 is made up of 16 amino acids. Germline V gives CDR1 SGHDN, CDR2 FVKESK. The CDR3 reads CASSLTSGRSLYEQYF. Here the CDR3 DNA reads TGTGCCAGCAGCCTTACTAGCGGGAGAAGCCTCTACGAGCAGTACTTC.

The chain couples TRBV6-1 to TRBJ1-5, with TRBD1 matching over 8 bases. Germline-derived CDR1 and CDR2 are MNHNS and SASEGT. There are 14 residues in the CDR3. Trimming cost V 5 bases and J 4 bases; bases outside gene matches: 4. CDR3 loop: CASSRDRPNQPQHF. In DNA form, the CDR3 reads TGTGCCAGCAGTCGGGACAGGCCTAATCAGCCCCAGCATTTT.

With respect to this clone: This CDR3 is also generated by other DNA sequences in the sample. The chain combines TRBV7-9 with TRBJ2-5, with TRBD1 as a possible D gene (6 bases). CDR3 length equals 13 residues. The V end was cut by 2 bases, the J end by 2 bases, with 6 bases between. Germline lookup yields CDR1 SEHNR and CDR2 FQNEAQ (reference sequence). The CDR3 protein is CASSLRGQETQYF. DNA of the CDR3: TGTGCCAGCAGCTTAAGGGGGCAAGAGACCCAGTACTTC.

In regard to this clone: An end of the junction differs from the germline gene, which may be a read error. The rearrangement uses TRBV7-8 and TRBJ1-2; tentative D call: TRBD1 (5 bases). Germline V lookup: CDR1 SGHVS, CDR2 FQNEAQ. The CDR3 length is 14 residues. The CDR3 DNA sequence: TGTGCCAGCAGCCCAGGACATAAGAACTATGGTTACACCTTC. Amino acids: CASSPGHKNYGYTF.

The genes are TRBV7-8 and TRBJ2-2; D not certain. Germline values: CDR1 SGHVS, CDR2 FQNEAQ. V gave up 4 bases and J gave up 6 bases, with 9 bases separating them. The CDR3 is made up of 13 amino acids. CDR3 sequence: CASSSVSAGELFF. The CDR3 region has the DNA TGTGCCAGCAGCTCTGTTTCTGCCGGGGAGCTGTTTTTT.

The chain combines TRBV5-1 with TRBJ1-1, with a tentative D call TRBD1 (6 bases). Germline V gives CDR1 SGHRS, CDR2 YFSETQ. V dropped 2 bases and J dropped 1 base, with 15 bases sitting between them. CDR3 length equals 16 residues. CDR3 sequence: CASSFPSHRENTEAFF. For the CDR3, the DNA is TGCGCCAGCAGCTTCCCTAGTCACAGGGAGAACACTGAAGCTTTCTTT.

The chain has TRBV9 and TRBJ1-2; no reliable D call. This CDR3 region has 13 residues. Looked up from germline, CDR1 is SGDLS and CDR2 is YYNGEE. V was pared by 4 bases and J by 6 bases, with 13 bases between. The CDR3 DNA reads TGTGCCAGCAGCCCAACCAGCGTCCATGGCTACACCTTC. Its translation: CASSPTSVHGYTF. Drawing the rest from reference TRBV9 and TRBJ1-2, the complete variable domain is DSGVTQTPKHLITATGQRVTLRCSPRSGDLSVYWYQQSLDQGLQFLIQYYNGEERAKGNILERFSAQQFPDLHSELNLSSLELGDSALYFCASSPTSVHGYTFGSGTRLTVV.

The rearrangement links TRBV6-1 to TRBJ1-1; unclear D gene. Per the germline V gene, CDR1 is MNHNS and CDR2 is SASEGT. The CDR3 runs 11 residues. The ends were cut back, 6 bases at V and 10 bases at J, with 12 bases in the middle. The CDR3 DNA reads TGTGCCAGCAGCCTAGGCATGTCAGCTTTCTTT. Its protein is CASSLGMSAFF.

The chain uses TRBV6-5 and TRBJ2-1; a weak D match, TRBD2 (6 bases). This CDR3 is built from 15 residues. Germline V gene sequence: CDR1 MNHEY, CDR2 SVGAGI. The germline V and J ends were trimmed by 6 bases and 2 bases, with 14 bases remaining between them. Written as DNA, the CDR3 is TGTGCCAGCAGATATAGCGGAAGGGCCTACAATGAGCAGTTCTTC. It yields the protein CASRYSGRAYNEQFF.

This sequence joins TRBV15 and TRBJ1-2; possibly TRBD1 for D (6 bases). V was clipped by 2 bases and J by 0 bases, with 10 bases between them. The CDR3 extends over 15 amino acids. In germline, CDR1 is LNHNV, CDR2 YYDKDF (reference sequence). The DNA of the CDR3 is TGTGCCACCAGCAGAACAGGGAAAACTAACTATGGCTACACCTTC. The encoded protein is CATSRTGKTNYGYTF.

Regarding this clone: Distinct nucleotide sequences in the sample also encode this CDR3. This sequence joins TRBV7-9 and TRBJ2-5; unclear D gene. In germline, CDR1 is SEHNR, CDR2 FQNEAQ (reference sequence). Trimming left V 4 bases short and J 4 bases short, with 4 bases between. There are 11 residues in the CDR3. CDR3 bases: TGTGCCAGCAGCTCCTTAGAGACCCAGTACTTC. Translating gives CASSSLETQYF.

This clone occurred once. The V gene is TRBV9, the J gene TRBJ1-5; no firm D call. V was pared by 10 bases and J by 5 bases, with 19 bases between. The CDR3 extends over 14 amino acids. From germline, CDR1 is SGDLS and CDR2 YYNGEE. The DNA for the CDR3 is TGTGCCTCAACCGGGCAGACCGGCCATCAGCCCCAGCATTTT. Its protein is CASTGQTGHQPQHF.

This chain uses TRBV10-3 with TRBJ2-7, with TRBD1 as a possible D gene (5 bases). CDR3 length: 14 amino acids. Germline CDR1 ENHRY, CDR2 SYGVKD. The V end was cut by 2 bases, the J end by 5 bases, with 13 bases between. CDR3 region: CAISEGAERNEQYF. As DNA, the CDR3 is TGTGCCATCAGTGAGGGGGCCGAGAGGAACGAGCAGTACTTC.

The chain has TRBV30 and TRBJ1-1, with a weak D call TRBD1 (5 bases). Germline CDR1 reads GTSNPN; CDR2 reads SVGIG (reference sequence). The CDR3 is made up of 11 amino acids. Between the trimmed V and J ends, which lost 1 base and 10 bases, there was a span of 10 bases. This CDR3 is CAWSEGTGAFF. In nucleotides, the CDR3 is TGTGCCTGGAGTGAAGGGACGGGAGCTTTCTTT.

The gene calls are TRBV9 and TRBJ2-5; TRBD2 matches at 8 bases. From germline, CDR1 is SGDLS and CDR2 YYNGEE. CDR3 length: 17 amino acids. V shed 2 bases, J shed 5 bases, and the junction held 14 bases outside the gene matches. The CDR3 sequence: CASSVDPGGGRLETQYF. The CDR3 DNA reads TGTGCCAGCAGCGTCGACCCGGGAGGGGGGAGGCTTGAGACCCAGTACTTC.

This chain uses TRBV30 with TRBJ1-5; 8 nucleotides match TRBD1. CDR1 is GTSNPN, CDR2 SVGIG, per germline (reference sequence). The J segment lost 7 bases and the V segment lost 2 bases, leaving 4 bases of the junction unmatched. The length of the CDR3 is 13 residues. Written as DNA, the CDR3 is TGTGCCTGGAGTCAGACAGGGGCCCAGCCCCAGCATTTT. Protein: CAWSQTGAQPQHF.

This chain joins TRBV19 and TRBJ2-7; perhaps TRBD2 as D (6 bases). V was cut by 6 bases and J by 2 bases, with 14 bases left in between. The CDR3 is 14 amino acids. Germline lookup yields CDR1 LNHDA and CDR2 SQIVND (reference sequence). The CDR3 DNA reads TGTGCCAGTAGCCTAGCGACACCCACCTACGAGCAGTACTTC. It encodes CASSLATPTYEQYF.

V usage is TRBV6-5 and J usage is TRBJ1-2; D unresolved. V lost 6 bases, J lost 1 base, and 15 bases lay in between. The CDR3 length is 15 residues. The germline CDR1 and CDR2 sequences are MNHEY and SVGAGI. The chain's CDR3 is CASSPEGPLNYGYTF. DNA of the CDR3: TGTGCCAGCAGCCCCGAAGGGCCTCTTAACTATGGCTACACCTTC.